A single sample gave rise to the 7 T cell receptor beta chains below, sequenced in a study of blood T cell repertoires in COVID-19 (dated by TCRdb to 2020 to 2021). The library was built by means of the immunoSEQ multiplex PCR assay. Here the immuneACCESS table is served through TCRdb, limited to in-frame sequences with V and J called. Missing clones are a known gap in these copies; in checked studies unresolved V genes cover under half, and the rest lacks a known reason. The sample has about 72,000 clones on record, 82% of them singletons. The ten largest clones add up to about 19% of the sample. Specimen: peripheral blood. These receptors were obtained from a human donor in a cohort sampled during active COVID-19.

This clone appeared a single time. V usage is TRBV9 and J usage is TRBJ2-5; D might be TRBD1 (5 bases). The germline CDR1 and CDR2 sequences are SGDLS and YYNGEE. Between the trimmed V and J ends, which lost 4 bases and 3 bases, there was a span of 10 bases. CDR3 length: 13 amino acids. For the CDR3, the DNA is TGTGCCAGCAGCTCCGACAGAAAAGAGACCCAGTACTTC. Its protein product is CASSSDRKETQYF.

The genes are TRBV6-5 and TRBJ1-1; D may be TRBD1 (6 bases). Trimming shortened V by 2 bases and J by 3 bases, and 13 bases separated the two germline ends. Germline V gene data show CDR1 as MNHEY and CDR2 as SVGAGI. The CDR3 sequence is 15 residues long. CDR3 region: CASSYEGTLDTEAFF. The CDR3 DNA reads TGTGCCAGCAGTTACGAGGGGACATTGGACACTGAAGCTTTCTTT.

This CDR3 is CASSLGGTETYEQYF. CDR3 bases: TGTGCCAGCAGCTTAGGCGGGACAGAGACCTACGAGCAGTACTTC. The rearrangement uses TRBV11-1 and TRBJ2-7; weak D call: TRBD1 (7 bases). The CDR3 is 15 amino acids. Trimming pared 1 base from V and 2 bases from J, leaving 12 bases between. Germline lookup yields CDR1 SGHAT and CDR2 FQDESV (reference sequence).

This clone is a singleton in its sample. V usage is TRBV5-6 and J usage is TRBJ1-2; D is uncertain. The germline CDR1 and CDR2 sequences are SGHDT and YYEEEE. Trimming took 2 bases from V and 7 from J, leaving 9 bases between them. The CDR3 covers 12 residues. CDR3 sequence reads: CASSFSMIGYTF. Written as DNA, the CDR3 is TGTGCCAGCAGCTTTAGTATGATTGGCTACACCTTC.

This clone has more than one count but fewer than ten. The chain employs TRBV19 and TRBJ1-5; D is unclear. The CDR3 sequence is 12 residues long. Germline V gene lookup returns CDR1 LNHDA and CDR2 SQIVND (reference sequence). Trimming removed 4 bases from V and 9 bases from J, with 10 bases in between. The CDR3 bases are TGTGCCAGTAGTACTAATAACGGGCCCCAGCATTTT. It is translated as CASSTNNGPQHF.

Judged by abundance, this clone is medium-sized. The rearrangement joins TRBV30 to TRBJ1-1; 8 bases agree with TRBD1. The CDR3 contains 12 residues. Germline V gives CDR1 GTSNPN, CDR2 SVGIG (reference sequence). The V and J ends lost 8 bases and 6 bases, in that order; junction bases with no gene match: 8. In DNA, the CDR3 is TGTGCCGGCCGGGGACAGGTGCCTGAAGCTTTCTTT. This sequence encodes CAGRGQVPEAFF.

V is TRBV7-9 and J is TRBJ2-5; 8 bases align to TRBD2. Trimming cost V 5 bases and J 9 bases; bases outside gene matches: 14. The CDR3 length is 15 residues. From germline, CDR1 is SEHNR and CDR2 FQNEAQ (reference sequence). In nucleotides, the CDR3 is TGTGCCAGCAGCCAAGCGGGGGCTAAGAGTGGGGCCCAGTACTTC. Protein sequence: CASSQAGAKSGAQYF.